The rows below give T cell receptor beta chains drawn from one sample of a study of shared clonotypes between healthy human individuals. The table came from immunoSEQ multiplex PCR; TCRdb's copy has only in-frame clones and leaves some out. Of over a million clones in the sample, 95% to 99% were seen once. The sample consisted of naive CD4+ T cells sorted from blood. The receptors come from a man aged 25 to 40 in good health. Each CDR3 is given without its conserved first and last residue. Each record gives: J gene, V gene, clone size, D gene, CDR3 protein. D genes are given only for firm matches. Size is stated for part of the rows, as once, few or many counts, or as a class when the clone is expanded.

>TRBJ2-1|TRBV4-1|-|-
ASSQVLTYNEQF
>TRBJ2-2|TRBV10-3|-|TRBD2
ATEGLASPTGELF
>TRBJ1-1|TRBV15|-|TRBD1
ATSRSGQGIPEAF
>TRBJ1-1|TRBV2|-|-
ASSVTQSGEAF
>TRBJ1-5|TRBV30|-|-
AWSSGGNQPQH
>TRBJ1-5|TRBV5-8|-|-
ASSFLVGRSNQPQH
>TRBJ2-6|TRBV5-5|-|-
ASSRDPSGANVLT
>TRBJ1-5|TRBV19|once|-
ASTERGRQLLNQPQH
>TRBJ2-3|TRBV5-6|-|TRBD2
ASSSPGTSGISTDTQY
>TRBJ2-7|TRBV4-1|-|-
ASSQLGVSLYEQY
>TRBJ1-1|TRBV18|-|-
ASSGYRDTEAF
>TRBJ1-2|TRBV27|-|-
ASSAGRIYT
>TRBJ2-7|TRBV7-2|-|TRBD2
ASSLAGGPDYEQY
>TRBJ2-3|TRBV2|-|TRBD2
ASRQLAVRDTQY
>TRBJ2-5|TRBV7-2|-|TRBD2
ASSRLATIGQTQY
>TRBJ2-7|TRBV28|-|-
ASSGGYEQY
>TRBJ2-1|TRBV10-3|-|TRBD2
AISLLAGVGNEQF
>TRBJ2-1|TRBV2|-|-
ASMIMRASSYNEQF
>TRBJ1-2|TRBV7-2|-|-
ASSLKGVTGYT
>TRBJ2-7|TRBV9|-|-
ASSVAGQGGPYEQY
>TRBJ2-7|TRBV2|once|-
ASSELGFGNEQY
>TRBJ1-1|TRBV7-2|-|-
ASSLPSGRTFMNTEAF
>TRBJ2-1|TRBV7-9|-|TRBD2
ASDQTSGTSYNEQF
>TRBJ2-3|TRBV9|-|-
ASSVDLPGADTQY
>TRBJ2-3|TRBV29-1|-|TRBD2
SVDAGADTQY
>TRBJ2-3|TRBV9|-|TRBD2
ASSAQLAGVADTQY
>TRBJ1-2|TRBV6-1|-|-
AGRALGLEGYT
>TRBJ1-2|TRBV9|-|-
ASSVSGYGYT
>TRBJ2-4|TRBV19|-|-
ASSTRNIQY
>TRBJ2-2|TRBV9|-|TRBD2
ASSVTSGGTGELF
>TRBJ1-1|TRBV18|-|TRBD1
ASSPRTGPTNTEAF
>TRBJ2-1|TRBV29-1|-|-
SVETSSTEQF
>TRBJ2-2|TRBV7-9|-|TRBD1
ASRGLDRVHTGELF
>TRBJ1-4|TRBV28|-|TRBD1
ASSPGTGGNEKLF
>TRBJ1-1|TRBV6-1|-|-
ASVWGNYAFEAF
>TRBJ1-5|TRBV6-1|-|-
ASSEVWHTQPQH
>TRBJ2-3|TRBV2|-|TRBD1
AGLTGGRADTQY
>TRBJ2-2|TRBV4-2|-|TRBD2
ASSQQTRTSGRNTGELF
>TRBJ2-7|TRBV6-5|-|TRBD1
ASSRTGNYEQY
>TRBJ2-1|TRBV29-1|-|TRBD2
SVVGLAGEIQF
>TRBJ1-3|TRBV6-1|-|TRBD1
ASSLGTARGNTIY
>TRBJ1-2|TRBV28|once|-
ASSTQGAIYGYT
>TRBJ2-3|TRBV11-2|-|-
ARPGGEGAGDTQY
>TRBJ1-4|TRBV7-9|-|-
ASSRGLNEKLF
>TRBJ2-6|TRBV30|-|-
AWSEGGHNVLT
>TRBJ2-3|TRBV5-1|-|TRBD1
ASSLGGQDTDTQY
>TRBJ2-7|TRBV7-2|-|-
ASRHGSYEQY
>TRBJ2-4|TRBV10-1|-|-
ASSDSGVHIQY
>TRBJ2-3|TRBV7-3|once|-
ASSLGLTDTQY
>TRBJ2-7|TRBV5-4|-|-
ASSKPQGSSYEQY
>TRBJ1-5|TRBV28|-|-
ASITRRSGNQPQH
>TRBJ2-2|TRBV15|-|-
ATSPRGTAIPGELF
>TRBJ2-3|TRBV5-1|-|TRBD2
ASSLLAGGVGDTQY
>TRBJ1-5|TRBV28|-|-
ASMSSGSPNQPQH
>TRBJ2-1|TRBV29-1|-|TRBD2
SVEDKGTSAYNEQF
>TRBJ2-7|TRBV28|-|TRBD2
ASTPGTRAYEQY
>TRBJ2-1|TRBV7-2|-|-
ASSLGAVAYNEQF
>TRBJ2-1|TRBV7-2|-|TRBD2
ASSQTTRAGAYNEQF
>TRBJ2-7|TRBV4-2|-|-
ASSQDRVIDYEQY